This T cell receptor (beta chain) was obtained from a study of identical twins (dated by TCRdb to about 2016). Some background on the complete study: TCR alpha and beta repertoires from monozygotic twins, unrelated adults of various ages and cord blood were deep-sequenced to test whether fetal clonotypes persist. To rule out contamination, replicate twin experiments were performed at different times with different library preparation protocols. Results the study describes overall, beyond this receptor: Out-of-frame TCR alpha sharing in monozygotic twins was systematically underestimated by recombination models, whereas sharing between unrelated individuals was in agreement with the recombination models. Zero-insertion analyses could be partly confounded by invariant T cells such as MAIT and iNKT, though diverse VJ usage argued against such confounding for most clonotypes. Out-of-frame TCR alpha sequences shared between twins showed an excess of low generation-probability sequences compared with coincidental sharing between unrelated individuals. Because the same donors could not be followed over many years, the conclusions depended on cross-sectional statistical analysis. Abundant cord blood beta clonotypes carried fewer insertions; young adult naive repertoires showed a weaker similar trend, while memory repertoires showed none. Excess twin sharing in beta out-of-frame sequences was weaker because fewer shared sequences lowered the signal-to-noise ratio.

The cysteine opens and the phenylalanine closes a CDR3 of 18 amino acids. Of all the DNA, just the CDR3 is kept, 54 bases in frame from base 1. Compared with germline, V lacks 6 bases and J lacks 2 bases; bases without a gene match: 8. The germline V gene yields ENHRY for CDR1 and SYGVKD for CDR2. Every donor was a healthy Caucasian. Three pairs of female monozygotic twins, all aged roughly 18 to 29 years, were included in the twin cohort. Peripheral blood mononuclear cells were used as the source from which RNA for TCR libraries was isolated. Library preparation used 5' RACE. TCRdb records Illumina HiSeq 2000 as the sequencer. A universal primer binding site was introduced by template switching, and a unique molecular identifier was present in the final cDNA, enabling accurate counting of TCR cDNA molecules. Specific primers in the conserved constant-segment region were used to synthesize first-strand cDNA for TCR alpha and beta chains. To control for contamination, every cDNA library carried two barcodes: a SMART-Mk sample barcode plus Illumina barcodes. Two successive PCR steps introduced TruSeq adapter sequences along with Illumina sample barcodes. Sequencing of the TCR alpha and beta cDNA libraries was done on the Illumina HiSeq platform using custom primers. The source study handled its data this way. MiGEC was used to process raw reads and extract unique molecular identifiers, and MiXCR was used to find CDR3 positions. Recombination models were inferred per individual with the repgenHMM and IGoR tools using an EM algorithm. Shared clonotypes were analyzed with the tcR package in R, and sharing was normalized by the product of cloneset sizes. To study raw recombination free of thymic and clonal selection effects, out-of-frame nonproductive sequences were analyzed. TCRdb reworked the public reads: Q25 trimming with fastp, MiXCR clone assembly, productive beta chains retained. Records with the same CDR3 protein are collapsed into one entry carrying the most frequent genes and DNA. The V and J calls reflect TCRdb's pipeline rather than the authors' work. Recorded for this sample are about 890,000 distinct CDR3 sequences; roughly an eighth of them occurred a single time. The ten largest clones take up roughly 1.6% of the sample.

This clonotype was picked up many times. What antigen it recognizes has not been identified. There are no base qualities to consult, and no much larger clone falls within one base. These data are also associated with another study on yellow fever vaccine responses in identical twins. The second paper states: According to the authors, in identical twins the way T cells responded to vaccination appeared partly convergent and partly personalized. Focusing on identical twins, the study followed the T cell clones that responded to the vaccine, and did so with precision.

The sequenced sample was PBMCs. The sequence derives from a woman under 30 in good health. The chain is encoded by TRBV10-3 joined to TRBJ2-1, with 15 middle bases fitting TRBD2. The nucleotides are TGTGCCATCAGCCCCGGGACTAGCGGGAGGAGGACCTACAATGAGCAGTTCTTC. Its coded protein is CAISPGTSGRRTYNEQFF.